These 11 T cell receptor beta chains originate from one sample sequenced in a study of T cell responses to AZD1222 COVID-19 vaccine. Some clones are missing from TCRdb's copy, which holds only in-frame ones; the method was immunoSEQ multiplex PCR. This sample has about 97,000 clones, with less than 95% found just once. Material: peripheral blood, obtained on day 0 of AZD1222 vaccination. Receptor source: an adult in good health.

This chain links TRBV29-1 with TRBJ1-5; D is unresolved. The length of the CDR3 is 12 residues. The V end lost 6 bases, the J end lost 0 bases, and 6 bases lay between the germline ends. Germline CDR1 reads SQVTM; CDR2 reads ANQGSEA. The CDR3 sequence is CSVSVSNQPQHF. The CDR3 DNA is TGCAGCGTATCGGTTAGCAATCAGCCCCAGCATTTT. The full variable domain, its missing parts supplied by reference TRBV29-1 and TRBJ1-5, is SAVISQKPSRDICQRGTSLTIQCQVDSQVTMMFWYRQQPGQSLTLIATANQGSEATYESGFVIDKFPISRPNLTFSTLTVSNMSPEDSSIYLCSVSVSNQPQHFGDGTRLSIL.

This chain links TRBV15 with TRBJ1-1; D unresolved. V was pared by 1 base and J by 3 bases, with 9 bases between. This CDR3 spans 14 amino acids. Germline values: CDR1 LNHNV, CDR2 YYDKDF (reference sequence). CDR3 DNA sequence: TGTGCCACCAGCAGAGCGGCCGGGGACACTGAAGCTTTCTTT. It specifies CATSRAAGDTEAFF.

The CDR3 loop is CASSEGSPYEQYF. The CDR3 DNA follows: TGTGCCAGCAGTGAAGGCAGCCCCTACGAGCAGTACTTC. The genes are TRBV6-1 and TRBJ2-7; no clear D gene. V lost 1 base to trimming and J lost 2 bases, with 6 bases between them. This CDR3 is 13 amino acids long. Germline values: CDR1 MNHNS, CDR2 SASEGT.

V usage is TRBV4-1 and J usage is TRBJ2-7; D call uncertain. Trimming took off 2 bases at V and 4 bases at J, with 9 bases between the two ends. The germline V gene has CDR1 MGHRA and CDR2 YSYEKL. This CDR3 region has 13 residues. Written as DNA, the CDR3 is TGCGCCAGCAGCCAAACCCCATCATACGAGCAGTACTTC. It encodes CASSQTPSYEQYF.

This sequence joins TRBV19 and TRBJ1-1; unclear D gene. CDR3 length equals 10 residues. V dropped 7 bases and J dropped 7 bases, with 7 bases sitting between them. CDR1 and CDR2 (germline): LNHDA, SQIVND (reference sequence). The CDR3 DNA reads as TGTGCCAGTATTTCCAGTGAAGCTTTCTTT. Protein: CASISSEAFF.

The rearrangement uses TRBV9 and TRBJ1-2, with 9 bases lining up with TRBD1. The germline gives CDR1 SGDLS, CDR2 YYNGEE. The CDR3 totals 15 residues. V was pared by 2 bases and J by 2 bases, with 4 bases of the junction left unmatched. CDR3 sequence (DNA): TGTGCCAGCAGCGTCCGGGACAGGGAAAACTATGGCTACACCTTC. Its protein is CASSVRDRENYGYTF. The full variable domain, rest sourced from reference TRBV9 and TRBJ1-2, is DSGVTQTPKHLITATGQRVTLRCSPRSGDLSVYWYQQSLDQGLQFLIQYYNGEERAKGNILERFSAQQFPDLHSELNLSSLELGDSALYFCASSVRDRENYGYTFGSGTRLTVV.

The rearrangement joins TRBV6-1 to TRBJ1-3; D is uncertain. From germline, CDR1 is MNHNS and CDR2 SASEGT. The ends were cut back, 3 bases at V and 4 bases at J, with 4 bases in the middle. The CDR3 consists of 12 residues. CDR3 DNA: TGTGCCAGCAGTGATTTCGGAAACACCATATATTTT. Protein: CASSDFGNTIYF.

CDR3 DNA: TGCAGTGCTGGAGGGGAGACCCAGTACTTC. It yields the protein CSAGGETQYF. This chain uses TRBV20-1 with TRBJ2-5; D is perhaps TRBD2 (6 bases). The germline V and J ends were trimmed by 5 bases and 5 bases, with 6 bases remaining between them. CDR3 size: 10 residues. The V gene's germline CDR1 is DFQATT and CDR2 SNEGSKA (reference sequence).

This chain links TRBV21-1 with TRBJ2-5; TRBD2 is the table's D call, not checked against the DNA. TRBV21-1 constitutes a pseudogene. This CDR3 comprises 19 residues. CDR3 in amino acids: CASSERLAGDHSREETQYF. The CDR3 DNA reads TGTGCCAGCAGCGAAAGACTAGCGGGGGACCATAGCCGGGAAGAGACCCAGTACTTC.

The V gene is TRBV6-2 or TRBV6-3, the J gene TRBJ2-3; 7 bases fit TRBD2. V lost 2 bases and J lost 2; bases outside the gene matches: 7. From germline, CDR1 is MNHEY and CDR2 SVGEGT. The CDR3 is made up of 16 amino acids. CDR3 DNA: TGTGCCAGCAGTTACAATCCAGCGGGGATCACAGATACGCAGTATTTT. Protein sequence: CASSYNPAGITDTQYF.

The J gene is TRBJ2-7, the V gene TRBV9, with D unresolved. The CDR3 extends over 16 amino acids. The germline V and J ends were trimmed by 4 bases and 2 bases, with 19 bases remaining between them. CDR1 SGDLS and CDR2 YYNGEE come from the germline V gene. Written as DNA, the CDR3 is TGTGCCAGCAGCTTAAGTGGTAACGCGATGCCCTACGAGCAGTACTTC. Protein product: CASSLSGNAMPYEQYF.